One and the same sample provided the 2 T cell receptor beta chains below, sequenced in a study of T cell repertoires in cytomegalovirus infection. TCRdb called the reads again in MiXCR, with one record for every CDR3 protein. The data contain 680,000 or so distinct CDR3 sequences, roughly a third of them singletons. Material for sequencing was PBMCs. The receptors stem from a human donor in good health (CMV status not recorded). Some clones in this sample may be carry-over from other donors' samples.

The rearrangement joins TRBV7-2 to TRBJ2-7, with TRBD2 identical over 7 bases. The CDR3 contains 16 residues. CDR1 SGHTA and CDR2 FQGNSA come from the germline V gene. The V and J ends lost 5 bases and 2 bases, in that order; junction bases with no gene match: 12. CDR3 protein: CASSERGSGHPYEQYF. The CDR3 DNA reads TGTGCCAGCAGCGAGAGGGGTAGCGGGCACCCCTACGAGCAGTACTTC.

This clonotype has more than one count but fewer than ten. The chain uses TRBV12-3 or TRBV12-4 and TRBJ2-2; 12 bases match TRBD1. After removal of 6 bases from V and 4 bases from J, the junction contained 12 bases not matched to a gene. This CDR3 has 18 amino acids. CDR3 amino acids: CASRPRDRGPRGTGELFF. In nucleotides, the CDR3 is TGTGCCAGCAGACCTCGGGACAGGGGGCCGCGGGGCACCGGGGAGCTGTTTTTT.